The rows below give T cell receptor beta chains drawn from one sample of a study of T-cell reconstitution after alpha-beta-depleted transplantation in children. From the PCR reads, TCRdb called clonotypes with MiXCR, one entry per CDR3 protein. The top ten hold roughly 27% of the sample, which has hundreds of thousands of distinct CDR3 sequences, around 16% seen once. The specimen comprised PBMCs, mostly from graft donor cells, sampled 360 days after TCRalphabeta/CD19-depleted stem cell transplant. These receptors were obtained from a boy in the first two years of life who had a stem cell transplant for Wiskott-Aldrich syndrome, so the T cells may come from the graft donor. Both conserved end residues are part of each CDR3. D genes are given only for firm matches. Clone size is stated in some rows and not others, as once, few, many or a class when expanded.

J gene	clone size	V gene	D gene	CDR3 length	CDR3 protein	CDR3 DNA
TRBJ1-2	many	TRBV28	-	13	CASSLSVDYGYTF	TGTGCCAGCAGTTTATCAGTGGACTATGGCTACACCTTC
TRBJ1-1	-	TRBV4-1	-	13	CASRRQSNTEAFF	TGCGCCAGCAGGCGACAGTCAAACACTGAAGCTTTCTTT
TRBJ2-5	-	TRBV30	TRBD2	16	CAWSVVYSGSLKTQYF	TGTGCCTGGAGTGTAGTGTATAGCGGGAGCTTAAAGACCCAGTACTTC
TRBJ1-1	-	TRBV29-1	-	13	CSVGHPANTEAFF	TGCAGCGTTGGTCACCCCGCGAACACTGAAGCTTTCTTT
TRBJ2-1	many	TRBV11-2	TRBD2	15	CASSVGTRQSDEQFF	TGTGCCAGTAGCGTTGGGACTAGACAAAGCGATGAGCAGTTCTTC
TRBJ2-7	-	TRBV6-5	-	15	CASSYVPASSLEQYF	TGTGCCAGCAGTTACGTTCCAGCCTCGTCTCTTGAGCAGTACTTC
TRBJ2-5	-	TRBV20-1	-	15	CSASRRWLAEETQYF	TGCAGTGCTAGTAGGCGCTGGCTGGCTGAAGAGACCCAGTACTTC
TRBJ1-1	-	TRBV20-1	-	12	CSGVEGNTEAFF	TGCAGTGGGGTTGAGGGGAACACTGAAGCTTTCTTT
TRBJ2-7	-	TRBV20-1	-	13	CSALVQNAYEQYF	TGCAGTGCTCTAGTACAAAACGCCTACGAGCAGTACTTC
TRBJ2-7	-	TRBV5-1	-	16	CASSLDGAGLAYEQYF	TGCGCCAGCAGCTTGGACGGGGCAGGGCTTGCCTACGAGCAGTACTTC
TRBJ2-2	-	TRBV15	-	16	CATSREITGNTGELFF	TGTGCCACCAGCAGAGAAATAACAGGAAACACCGGGGAGCTGTTTTTT
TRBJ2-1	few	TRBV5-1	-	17	CASSPDLRAVRVNEQFF	TGCGCCAGCAGCCCCGACTTACGGGCAGTTAGAGTCAATGAGCAGTTCTTC
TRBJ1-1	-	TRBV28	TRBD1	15	CASSLRDRGNTEAFF	TGTGCCAGCAGTCTCCGGGACAGGGGGAACACTGAAGCTTTCTTT
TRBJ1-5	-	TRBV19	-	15	CASSIRGLGNQPQHF	TGTGCCAGTAGTATTCGGGGTCTCGGCAATCAGCCCCAGCATTTT
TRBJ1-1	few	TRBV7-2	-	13	CASSFEGVTEAFF	TGTGCCAGCAGCTTCGAAGGAGTAACTGAAGCTTTCTTT
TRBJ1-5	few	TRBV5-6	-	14	CASSFKGYNQPQHF	TGTGCCAGCAGCTTTAAGGGGTACAATCAGCCCCAGCATTTT
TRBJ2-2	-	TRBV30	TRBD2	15	CASPTSGRVPGELFF	TGTGCCTCCCCGACTAGCGGGAGAGTTCCCGGGGAGCTGTTTTTT
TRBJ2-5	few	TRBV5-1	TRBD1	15	CASSPGTGGSETQYF	TGCGCCAGCAGCCCAGGGACAGGGGGCTCGGAGACCCAGTACTTC
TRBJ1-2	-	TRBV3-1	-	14	CASSQSRSNYGYTF	TGTGCCAGCAGCCAAAGCAGGTCTAACTATGGCTACACCTTC
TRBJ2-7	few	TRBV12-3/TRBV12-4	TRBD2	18	CASSLVASGAGPSYEQYF	TGTGCCAGCAGTTTAGTAGCTAGCGGGGCCGGCCCCTCCTACGAGCAGTACTTC
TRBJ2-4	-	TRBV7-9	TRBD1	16	CASSYNDRGRRGDQYF	TGTGCCAGCAGCTACAATGACAGGGGGCGGAGGGGGGATCAGTACTTC
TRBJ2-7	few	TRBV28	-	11	CASSLEVEQYF	TGTGCCAGCAGTTTGGAGGTCGAGCAGTACTTC
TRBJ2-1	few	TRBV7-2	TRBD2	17	CASSLGSSGKFYNEQFF	TGTGCCAGCAGCTTAGGTTCTAGCGGGAAGTTTTACAATGAGCAGTTCTTC